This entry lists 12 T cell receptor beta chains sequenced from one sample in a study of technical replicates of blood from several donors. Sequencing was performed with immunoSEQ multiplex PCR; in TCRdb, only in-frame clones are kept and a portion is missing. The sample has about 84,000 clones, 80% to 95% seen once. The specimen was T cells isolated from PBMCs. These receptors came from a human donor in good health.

The CDR3 here is CASRVAGQGTEQYF. CDR3 nucleotides: TGTGCCAGCAGGGTCGCGGGACAGGGTACCGAGCAGTACTTC. The chain uses TRBV2 and TRBJ2-7; 9 positions match TRBD1. V dropped 6 bases and J dropped 6; count of bases not matched to a gene: 9. Germline lookup yields CDR1 SNHLY and CDR2 FYNNEI. CDR3 length equals 14 residues.

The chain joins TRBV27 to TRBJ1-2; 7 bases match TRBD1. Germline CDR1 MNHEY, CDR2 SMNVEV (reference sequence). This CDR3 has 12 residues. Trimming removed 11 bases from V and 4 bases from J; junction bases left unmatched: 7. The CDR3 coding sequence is TGTGCCTCCACAGCAGGGGGCTATGGCTACACCTTC. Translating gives CASTAGGYGYTF.

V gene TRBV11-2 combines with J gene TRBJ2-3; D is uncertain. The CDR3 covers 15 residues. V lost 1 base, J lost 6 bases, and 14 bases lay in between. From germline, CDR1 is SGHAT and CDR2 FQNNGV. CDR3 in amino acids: CASSLAAVAWDTQYF. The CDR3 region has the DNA TGTGCCAGCAGCTTAGCCGCCGTGGCCTGGGATACGCAGTATTTT.

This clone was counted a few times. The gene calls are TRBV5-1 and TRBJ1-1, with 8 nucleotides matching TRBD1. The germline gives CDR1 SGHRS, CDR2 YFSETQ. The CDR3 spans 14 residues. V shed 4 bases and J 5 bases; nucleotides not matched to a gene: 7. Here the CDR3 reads CASSGGQEGTEAFF. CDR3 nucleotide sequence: TGCGCCAGCAGCGGGGGACAGGAAGGTACTGAAGCTTTCTTT. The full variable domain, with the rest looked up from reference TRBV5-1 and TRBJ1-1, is KAGVTQTPRYLIKTRGQQVTLSCSPISGHRSVSWYQQTPGQGLQFLFEYFSETQRNKGNFPGRFSGRQFSNSRSEMNVSTLELGDSALYLCASSGGQEGTEAFFGQGTRLTVV.

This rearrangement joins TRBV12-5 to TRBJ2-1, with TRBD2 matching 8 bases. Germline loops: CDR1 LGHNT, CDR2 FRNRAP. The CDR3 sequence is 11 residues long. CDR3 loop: CASGGNNEQFF. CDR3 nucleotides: TGTGCAAGCGGGGGAAACAATGAGCAGTTCTTC.

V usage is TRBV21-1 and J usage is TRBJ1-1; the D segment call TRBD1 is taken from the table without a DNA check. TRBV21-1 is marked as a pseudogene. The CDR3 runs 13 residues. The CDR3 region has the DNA TGTGCCAGACAGGTTTTCCTTGACACTGAAGCTTTCTTT. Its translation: CARQVFLDTEAFF.

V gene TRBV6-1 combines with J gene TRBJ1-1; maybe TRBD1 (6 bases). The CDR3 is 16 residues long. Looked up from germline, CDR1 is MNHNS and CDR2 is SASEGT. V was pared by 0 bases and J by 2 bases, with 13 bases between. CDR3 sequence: CASSEAPGAGNTEAFF. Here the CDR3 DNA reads TGTGCCAGCAGTGAAGCTCCAGGGGCTGGAAACACTGAAGCTTTCTTT.

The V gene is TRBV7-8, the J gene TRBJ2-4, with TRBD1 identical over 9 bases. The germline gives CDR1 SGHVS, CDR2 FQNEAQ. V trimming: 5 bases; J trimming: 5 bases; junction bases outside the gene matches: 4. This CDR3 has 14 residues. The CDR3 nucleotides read TGTGCCAGCAGCCTAACAGGGGGCCAAAACATTCAGTACTTC. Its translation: CASSLTGGQNIQYF.

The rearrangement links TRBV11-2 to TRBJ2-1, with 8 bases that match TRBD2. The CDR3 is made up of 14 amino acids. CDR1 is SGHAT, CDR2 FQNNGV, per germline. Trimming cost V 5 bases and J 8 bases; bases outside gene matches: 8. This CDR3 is CASSLSGSSHEQFF. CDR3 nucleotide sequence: TGTGCCAGCAGCCTAAGCGGGAGTAGCCATGAGCAGTTCTTC.

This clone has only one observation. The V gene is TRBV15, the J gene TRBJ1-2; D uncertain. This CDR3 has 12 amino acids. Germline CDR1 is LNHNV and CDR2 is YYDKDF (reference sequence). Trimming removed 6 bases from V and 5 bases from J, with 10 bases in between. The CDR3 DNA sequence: TGTGCCACCAGGTCGGAGTATTATGGCTACACCTTC. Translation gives CATRSEYYGYTF.

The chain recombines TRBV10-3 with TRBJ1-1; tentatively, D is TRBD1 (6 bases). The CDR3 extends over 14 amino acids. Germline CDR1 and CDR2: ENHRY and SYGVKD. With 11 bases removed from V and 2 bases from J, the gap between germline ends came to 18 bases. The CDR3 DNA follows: TGTGCCTCCAACAGGGAGGGGGGTAACACTGAAGCTTTCTTT. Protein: CASNREGGNTEAFF.

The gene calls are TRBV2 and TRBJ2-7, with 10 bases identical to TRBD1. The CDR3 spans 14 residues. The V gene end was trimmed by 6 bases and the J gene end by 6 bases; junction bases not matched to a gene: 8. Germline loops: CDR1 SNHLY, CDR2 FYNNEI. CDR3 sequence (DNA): TGTGCCAGCAGGACCGGGACAGGGGTCTTCGAGCAGTACTTC. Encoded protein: CASRTGTGVFEQYF. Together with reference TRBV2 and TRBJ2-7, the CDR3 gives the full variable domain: EPEVTQTPSHQVTQMGQEVILRCVPISNHLYFYWYRQILGQKVEFLVSFYNNEISEKSEIFDDQFSVERPDGSNFTLKIRSTKLEDSAMYFCASRTGTGVFEQYFGPGTRLTVT.